A selection of T cell receptor beta chains follows, all from one sample in a study of shared clonotypes between healthy human individuals. The data were produced by immunoSEQ multiplex PCR, yet TCRdb's version contains in-frame clones alone and is incomplete. The data contain 300,000 to 350,000 clones, around four fifths of them seen just once; the ten biggest clones take up about 9.4%. The sample consisted of memory CD4+ T cells sorted from blood. The receptors originated from a man aged 30 to 39 in good health. Both conserved end residues are trimmed from each CDR3.

v_call: TRBV18
j_call: TRBJ1-2
cdr3_length: 12
cdr3_aa: ASSPSRGPYGYT

v_call: TRBV18
j_call: TRBJ1-4
cdr3_length: 12
cdr3_aa: ASSPRGTNEKLF

v_call: TRBV7-9
j_call: TRBJ2-5
cdr3_length: 12
cdr3_aa: ASSSGTGRETQY

v_call: TRBV27
j_call: TRBJ2-3
cdr3_length: 13
cdr3_aa: ASSEQRLSTDTQY

v_call: TRBV29-1
j_call: TRBJ2-3
cdr3_length: 10
cdr3_aa: SVEASTDTQY

v_call: TRBV2
j_call: TRBJ2-2
cdr3_length: 12
cdr3_aa: ASSKRSDTGELF

v_call: TRBV30
j_call: TRBJ2-1
cdr3_length: 11
cdr3_aa: AWNGGRGDEQF

v_call: TRBV7-8
j_call: TRBJ2-1
cdr3_length: 11
cdr3_aa: ASSFNRLNEQF

v_call: TRBV28
j_call: TRBJ2-3
cdr3_length: 13
cdr3_aa: ASSLQSGFTDTQY

v_call: TRBV7-2
j_call: TRBJ2-6
cdr3_length: 13
cdr3_aa: ASSLVTGGANVLT

v_call: TRBV11-3
j_call: TRBJ2-6
cdr3_length: 11
cdr3_aa: ASKGGGANVLT

v_call: TRBV4-3
j_call: TRBJ2-1
cdr3_length: 19
cdr3_aa: ASSQEPLTSGRVSSYNEQF

v_call: TRBV7-9
j_call: TRBJ2-1
cdr3_length: 17
cdr3_aa: ASSTRTSGASSSYNEQF

v_call: TRBV19
j_call: TRBJ2-5
cdr3_length: 13
cdr3_aa: ASSNLYRDGETQY

v_call: TRBV28
j_call: TRBJ1-2
cdr3_length: 8
cdr3_aa: ASGYNGYT

v_call: TRBV2
j_call: TRBJ2-1
cdr3_length: 11
cdr3_aa: ASSGQGLNEQF

v_call: TRBV29-1
j_call: TRBJ2-1
cdr3_length: 11
cdr3_aa: SVERDRDNEQF

v_call: TRBV5-6
j_call: TRBJ2-3
cdr3_length: 13
cdr3_aa: ASSVGFVGADTQY

v_call: TRBV2
j_call: TRBJ1-1
cdr3_length: 11
cdr3_aa: ASTSGAGTEAF

v_call: TRBV11-2
j_call: TRBJ2-2
cdr3_length: 10
cdr3_aa: ASSLVGGELF

v_call: TRBV7-7
j_call: TRBJ2-7
cdr3_length: 12
cdr3_aa: ASSLTAGAYEQY

v_call: TRBV2
j_call: TRBJ2-3
cdr3_length: 13
cdr3_aa: ASSEGLLTGGTQY

v_call: TRBV15
j_call: TRBJ2-1
cdr3_length: 10
cdr3_aa: ATSRDWGSAF

v_call: TRBV15
j_call: TRBJ2-3
cdr3_length: 14
cdr3_aa: ATSREVPDGTDTQY

v_call: TRBV18
j_call: TRBJ1-5
cdr3_length: 15
cdr3_aa: ASSPAGGVGGNQPQH

v_call: TRBV12-5
j_call: TRBJ2-1
cdr3_length: 10
cdr3_aa: ASGSEYTQQF

v_call: TRBV5-1
j_call: TRBJ1-2
cdr3_length: 10
cdr3_aa: ASSLEVGGYT

v_call: TRBV18
j_call: TRBJ1-4
cdr3_length: 15
cdr3_aa: ASSQAPVGLANEKLF

v_call: TRBV25-1
j_call: TRBJ2-6
cdr3_length: 15
cdr3_aa: ASSELVGVSGANVLT

v_call: TRBV6-6
j_call: TRBJ2-5
cdr3_length: 12
cdr3_aa: ASSYPGGGETQY